This T cell receptor beta chain was recorded in a study of T cells in Graves' hyperthyroidism and ophthalmopathy. Study context: Peripheral blood was collected at initial diagnosis, before any treatment. General observations from the study: Blood also contained most expanded thyroid clonotypes above 0.001.

There were TCR beta CDR3 regions amplified from RNA transcripts. TCR CDR3 underwent first-round RT-PCR with the HTBI primer set. TCRdb called the multiplex PCR reads again in MiXCR, with one record for every CDR3 protein. In the table there are roughly 290,000 distinct CDR3 sequences, over 15% of which are singletons. Worth noting for this clonotype: The antigen is unknown.

The V end lost 4 bases, the J end lost 6 bases, and 12 bases lay between the germline ends. The length of the CDR3 is 12 residues. Germline V gene lookup returns CDR1 GTSNPN and CDR2 SVGIG (reference sequence). Exclusion of patients followed from uncontrolled infection, other autoimmune disease, pregnancy or lactation. The sequenced sample was blood. The TCR sequence derives from a woman aged 55 to 70 with Graves' ophthalmopathy. This chain links TRBV30 with TRBJ1-2; unclear D gene. The CDR3 nucleotides read TGTGCCTGGACAAGGGCAGGACATGGCTACACCTTC. This encodes CAWTRAGHGYTF.